Listed below are T cell receptor beta chains from one sample, sequenced in a study of shared clonotypes between healthy human individuals. Sequencing was performed with immunoSEQ multiplex PCR; in TCRdb, only in-frame clones are kept and a portion is missing. Of 950,000 to 1,100,000 clones listed, 60% to 80% are singletons. The specimen was memory CD4+ T cells sorted from blood. These receptors all stem from a man aged 18-30 years in good health. The CDR3 runs from the conserved cysteine through the conserved F or W. The D gene is left open where the match is weak. Clone size, where shown, is once, few, many, or a class for clones that have expanded.

few	TRBD1	TRBJ1-6	TRBV7-2	TGTGCCAGCAGCCGTGACACAGGGGGAACAAATAATTCACCCCTCCACTTT	CASSRDTGGTNNSPLHF
-	-	TRBJ1-6	TRBV13	TGTGCCACCAAGCCGGGACTTAACCATTCACCCCTCCACTTT	CATKPGLNHSPLHF
-	-	TRBJ2-3	TRBV7-9	TGTGCCAGCAGTTCCGGACCGACAGAATTCACAGATACGCAGTATTTT	CASSSGPTEFTDTQYF
-	-	TRBJ2-3	TRBV13	TGTGCCAGCAGCTTTACAGATGGCACAGATACGCAGTATTTT	CASSFTDGTDTQYF
-	-	TRBJ2-5	TRBV18	TGTGCCAGCTCACCTGGTCCCCCGGCAGAGACCCAGTACTTC	CASSPGPPAETQYF
-	TRBD2	TRBJ2-5	TRBV18	TGTGCCAGCTCACCTTCGAGACTAGCGGGAAGCCAAGAGACCCAGTACTTC	CASSPSRLAGSQETQYF
-	-	TRBJ2-3	TRBV18	TGTGCCAGCACCCCGGACGAAGATACGCAGTATTTT	CASTPDEDTQYF
many	TRBD1	TRBJ1-4	TRBV28	TGTGCCAGCAGTTCCGAGACAGGGATGGTTTTT	CASSSETGMVF
-	-	TRBJ2-5	TRBV18	TGTGCCAGCTCACCAGGGGACGGGGGAAAGGAGTACTTC	CASSPGDGGKEYF
many	TRBD1	TRBJ2-7	TRBV11-3	TGTGCCAGCAGCATCGGGACAGGGCCGTACGAGCAGTACTTC	CASSIGTGPYEQYF
-	-	TRBJ1-6	TRBV5-1	TGCGCCAGCAGCTTGAGCTACCAGGGGTCAAGTAATTCACCCCTCCACTTT	CASSLSYQGSSNSPLHF
few	-	TRBJ1-2	TRBV19	TGTGCCAGTGGAAGACAGCGCCAGGACTATGGCTACACCTTC	CASGRQRQDYGYTF
-	TRBD1	TRBJ2-7	TRBV9	TGTGCCAGCAGCCCTCGGACAGGGGGCATCAACGAGCAGTACTTC	CASSPRTGGINEQYF
-	-	TRBJ1-5	TRBV28	TGTGCCAGCAGTCCTCTCCATAGCAATCAGCCCCAGCATTTT	CASSPLHSNQPQHF
-	TRBD2	TRBJ2-2	TRBV28	TGTGCCAGCAGCCCAGCGGGGGGGCAGGGGGAGCTGTTTTTT	CASSPAGGQGELFF
-	-	TRBJ1-2	TRBV6-5	TGTGCCAGCAGTTATTTAGGTATAGGGCCCGGTGGCTACACCTTC	CASSYLGIGPGGYTF
few	-	TRBJ1-4	TRBV2	TGTGCCAGCAGTCGGACGGCCTGGGAAGGAGAAAAACTGTTTTTT	CASSRTAWEGEKLFF
-	TRBD2	TRBJ2-1	TRBV9	TGTGCCAGCAGCGTATGGGGGGGAGCCGCCTTTGGCAATGAGCAGTTCTTC	CASSVWGGAAFGNEQFF
-	-	TRBJ1-6	TRBV7-6	TGTGCCAGCAGCAGGACCACAGCTACAAATTCACCCCTCCACTTT	CASSRTTATNSPLHF
-	-	TRBJ1-5	TRBV30	TGTGCCTGGACAACGGGGCGAGGCAATCAGCCCCAGCATTTT	CAWTTGRGNQPQHF
-	-	TRBJ1-4	TRBV20-1	TGCAGTGCTAGAAGGACGGAACTGTTTTTT	CSARRTELFF
-	-	TRBJ1-2	TRBV10-3	TGTGCCATCAGTGTCCAGGGAGTTGGCTACACCTTC	CAISVQGVGYTF
-	-	TRBJ2-3	TRBV7-9	TGTGCCAGCAGCTTAGAGGGAAAACCCACAGATACGCAGTATTTT	CASSLEGKPTDTQYF
-	-	TRBJ2-5	TRBV2	TGTGCCAGCGGGGGTGGGCTCACCGTTCAAGAGACCCAGTACTTC	CASGGGLTVQETQYF
-	-	TRBJ2-7	TRBV2	TGTGCCAGCAGTGTGACGTACGAGCAGTACTTC	CASSVTYEQYF
-	-	TRBJ2-5	TRBV18	TGTGCCAGCTCACCTCGGGGCAATTCCCAAGAGACCCAGTACTTC	CASSPRGNSQETQYF
many	-	TRBJ2-1	TRBV29-1	TGCAGCGTTAAAGGGGGCGGGGGCTCCTACAATGAGCAGTTCTTC	CSVKGGGGSYNEQFF
-	TRBD2	TRBJ2-1	TRBV10-2	TGCGCCAGCACCCCTGGGACTAGCGGGAGGAGGGTTGAGCAGTTCTTC	CASTPGTSGRRVEQFF
-	TRBD1	TRBJ1-2	TRBV5-4	TGTGCCAGCAGCTGGGGACAGCGAGTCTACACCTTC	CASSWGQRVYTF
-	TRBD2	TRBJ2-1	TRBV4-2	TGTGCCAGCAGTCTGGGTAGCGGGGGGGGTAATGAGCAGTTCTTC	CASSLGSGGGNEQFF
-	TRBD1	TRBJ1-5	TRBV5-6	TGTGCCAGCAGCTTGGGGGTGGACAGGGGCCAGCCCCAGCATTTT	CASSLGVDRGQPQHF
-	-	TRBJ2-7	TRBV2	TGTGCCAGCGCAAGGGACTACGAGCAGTACTTC	CASARDYEQYF
-	TRBD2	TRBJ2-5	TRBV6-1	TGTGCCAGCGGGACTAGCGGGAGTGGAAAAGAGACCCAGTACTTC	CASGTSGSGKETQYF